These T cell receptor beta chains were read from a single sample in a study of T cell responses to AZD1222 COVID-19 vaccine. Clones were sequenced by immunoSEQ multiplex PCR, and TCRdb holds only the in-frame ones, with some missing. Of some 180,000 clones listed, approximately 92% were seen once; the top ten hold 10%. Sample: peripheral blood, taken on day 0 of AZD1222 vaccination. These receptors were collected from an adult in good health. CDR3s leave out the opening cysteine and the closing phenylalanine or tryptophan. D genes are given only for firm matches.

V gene	J gene	D gene	CDR3 protein
TRBV9	TRBJ2-1	NA	ASSVASDPKRREQF
TRBV7-9	TRBJ1-1	NA	ASSAGGDWDTEAF
TRBV4-1	TRBJ1-5	NA	ASSRGRQVGYQPQH
TRBV4-2	TRBJ2-5	NA	ASSREGGQDTTTQY
TRBV30	TRBJ1-1	NA	AWRAQGEAF
TRBV12-5	TRBJ1-4	TRBD1	ASGFLLGTGDEKLF
TRBV10-2	TRBJ1-2	TRBD1	ASSETDRVPSNYGYT
TRBV10-3	TRBJ1-2	TRBD1	AISGDSFNYGYT
TRBV5-1	TRBJ2-1	TRBD1	ASSLGQGYNEQF
TRBV24-1	TRBJ1-5	NA	ATSQSNQPQH
TRBV6-5	TRBJ1-3	TRBD1	ASSFDLTGAGNTIY
TRBV15	TRBJ1-6	TRBD1	ATSKSTGTNSPLH
TRBV7-9	TRBJ1-3	NA	ASSEYGTVSGNTIY
TRBV27	TRBJ1-1	NA	ASSLRGGADTEAF
TRBV12-3/TRBV12-4	TRBJ2-3	NA	ASSRASTDTQY
TRBV5-4	TRBJ2-5	TRBD2	ASSHWTSGGYSETQY
TRBV4-1	TRBJ2-6	NA	ASSQGRSGANVLT
TRBV15	TRBJ2-7	NA	TTSTGRSYEQY
TRBV2	TRBJ1-5	TRBD1	ASSLLGQGPQPQH
TRBV6-4	TRBJ2-3	NA	ASSDKSTDTQY
TRBV5-1	TRBJ2-1	TRBD2	ASSRGLEANEQF
TRBV6-5	TRBJ1-5	NA	ASRWTVNQPQH
TRBV4-1	TRBJ1-5	NA	ASSQDWALNQPQH
TRBV6-6	TRBJ1-2	TRBD1	ATFSSDRASLGYT
TRBV7-9	TRBJ2-1	NA	ASSTGRINEQF
TRBV5-1	TRBJ2-3	TRBD2	ASSLGGGRVTDTQY
TRBV9	TRBJ2-3	TRBD2	ASSATSGGAGDTQY
TRBV6-5	TRBJ2-7	NA	ASSYSSGAEQY
TRBV5-1	TRBJ2-1	NA	ASSLEGQQGEQF
TRBV11-2	TRBJ1-3	NA	ASALWTVNSGNTIY
TRBV5-4	TRBJ1-3	NA	ASSLMGSGNTIY
TRBV30	TRBJ2-6	NA	AWSVGASGANVLT
TRBV27	TRBJ2-7	NA	ASSFRRGMSGGPYEQY
TRBV2	TRBJ2-5	NA	ASSEGPGTQETQY
TRBV9	TRBJ1-2	NA	ASSARYDSFYGYT
TRBV5-1	TRBJ1-1	NA	ASSLDGPGTFDTEAF
TRBV3-1/TRBV3-2	TRBJ1-2	NA	ASSHMGRVNYGYT
TRBV6-5	TRBJ1-3	TRBD1	ASSYSMTGPGNTIY
TRBV6-5	TRBJ1-1	NA	ASSPREDTEAF
TRBV13	TRBJ2-1	TRBD2	ASSGLAGVSYEQF
TRBV2	TRBJ2-6	NA	ASSVGSLNVLT
TRBV5-1	TRBJ2-2	NA	ASSLEVAPNTGELF
TRBV30	TRBJ1-2	NA	AWSVKGGGYT
TRBV3-1/TRBV3-2	TRBJ1-1	NA	ASSPGQNTEAF
TRBV10-3	TRBJ1-5	NA	AISGSPDQPQH
TRBV7-2	TRBJ2-2	NA	ASSYGQTPMNTGELF
TRBV5-1	TRBJ2-1	TRBD2	ASSYRTSGRTFGEQF
TRBV5-8	TRBJ2-1	TRBD2	ASSWGTGGSQNEQF
TRBV6-5	TRBJ2-2	NA	ASTPGSGELF
TRBV5-5	TRBJ1-2	TRBD1	ASSLQGILGYGYT
TRBV14	TRBJ2-7	TRBD2	ASSPGLAWEQY
TRBV5-1	TRBJ2-2	TRBD2	ASSLAGADTGELF
TRBV7-9	TRBJ2-1	NA	ASSPRDRYNEQF
TRBV6-5	TRBJ2-3	NA	ASSYRSTDTQY